The 25 T cell receptor beta chains reported below all come from one sample, sequenced in a study of shared clonotypes between healthy human individuals. TCRdb's table, derived via immunoSEQ multiplex PCR, lists solely in-frame clones and lacks some. The sample contains hundreds of thousands of clones, 87% of which appear only once. Sequencing was performed on memory CD8+ T cells sorted from blood. Subset reported: CD45RO+ cells pooled with CCR7-negative TemRA cells. The receptors were gathered from a young man in good health.

The V gene is TRBV11-1, the J gene TRBJ2-5; 9 bases match TRBD2. The CDR3 is 16 amino acids. CDR1 SGHAT and CDR2 FQDESV come from the germline V gene (reference sequence). The trim removed 1 base at V and 5 bases at J, leaving 8 bases unmatched. The CDR3 sequence: CASSLGTSEVSETQYF. The CDR3 DNA reads as TGTGCCAGCAGCTTAGGGACTAGCGAGGTCTCTGAGACCCAGTACTTC.

This clone was recorded a few times. The V gene is TRBV30, the J gene TRBJ1-1; 9 nucleotides align to TRBD1. The germline gives CDR1 GTSNPN, CDR2 SVGIG (reference sequence). The CDR3 runs to 15 residues. J lost 5 bases, V lost 5 bases, and 12 bases had no gene match. The CDR3 loop reads CAWGDTGTGQTEAFF. The CDR3 DNA reads as TGTGCCTGGGGAGATACCGGGACAGGGCAAACTGAAGCTTTCTTT.

The V and J genes are TRBV5-6 and TRBJ2-7; the match to TRBD2 covers 8 bases. The length of the CDR3 is 14 residues. Germline V gives CDR1 SGHDT, CDR2 YYEEEE. The V and J ends lost 4 bases and 7 bases, in that order; junction bases with no gene match: 10. The CDR3, as DNA: TGTGCCAGCAGCCCACAACTAGCGGTTATAGAGCAGTACTTC. This codes for CASSPQLAVIEQYF.

The chain employs TRBV6-1 and TRBJ2-3; 11 positions match TRBD2. The CDR3 has 13 residues. Germline V gene lookup returns CDR1 MNHNS and CDR2 SASEGT. The CDR3 DNA is TGTGCAGGGGGGACTAGCGGACCTGATACGCAGTATTTT. Its translation is CAGGTSGPDTQYF.

The chain is built from TRBV4-1 and TRBJ2-7; TRBD1 matches 7 bases. V lost 2 bases, J lost 2 bases, and 3 bases stayed unmatched. CDR1 MGHRA and CDR2 YSYEKL come from the germline V gene. CDR3 size: 14 residues. As DNA, the CDR3 is TGCGCCAGCAGCCAACGGGACAGTACCTACGAGCAGTACTTC. It codes for CASSQRDSTYEQYF.

The rearrangement links TRBV6-5 to TRBJ1-1, with D unclear. Germline V gene sequence: CDR1 MNHEY, CDR2 SVGAGI. The CDR3 totals 14 residues. V lost 2 bases and J lost 5, with 12 bases in between. The DNA for the CDR3 is TGTGCCAGCAGTTACGTGCGGGTGTGGACTGAAGCTTTCTTT. This gives the protein CASSYVRVWTEAFF.

The J gene is TRBJ2-7, the V gene TRBV5-1; 11 nucleotides align to TRBD1. J lost 4 bases, V lost 4 bases, and 7 bases had no gene match. The CDR3 spans 15 residues. Germline loops: CDR1 SGHRS, CDR2 YFSETQ. The DNA for the CDR3 is TGCGCCAGCAGCGGGTGGACAGGGGGCGCGTACGAGCAGTACTTC. Its protein is CASSGWTGGAYEQYF.

This chain links TRBV11-2 with TRBJ2-7; D ambiguous. CDR1 is SGHAT, CDR2 FQNNGV, per germline. Trimming left V 3 bases short and J 6 bases short, with 18 bases between. The CDR3 is made up of 15 amino acids. The CDR3 spells CASSFSVTRTREQYF. CDR3 sequence (DNA): TGTGCCAGCAGCTTTAGTGTTACCCGAACCCGCGAGCAGTACTTC.

The CDR3: CASSEFRLGTDTQYF. The CDR3 DNA follows: TGTGCCAGCAGTGAATTTAGACTGGGCACAGATACGCAGTATTTT. This chain uses TRBV25-1 with TRBJ2-3, with D unclear. V lost 1 base to trimming and J lost 1 base, with 9 bases between them. Germline-derived CDR1 and CDR2 are MGHDK and SYGVNS. There are 15 residues in the CDR3.

This clone was counted a few times. The rearrangement uses TRBV11-2 and TRBJ2-5; D remains ambiguous. The V gene lost 8 bases and the J gene lost 1 base, with 5 bases spanning the gap. Germline V gives CDR1 SGHAT, CDR2 FQNNGV. The CDR3 covers 11 residues. The CDR3 DNA reads TGTGCCAGCCGACTCCAAGAGACCCAGTACTTC. This translates into CASRLQETQYF.

This clone turned up a few times. V and J are TRBV27 and TRBJ1-2; possible D gene TRBD1, 5 bases. From germline, CDR1 is MNHEY and CDR2 SMNVEV (reference sequence). The CDR3 extends over 12 amino acids. The ends were cut back, 6 bases at V and 5 bases at J, with 10 bases in the middle. The CDR3 reads CASRGVGYGYTF. As DNA, the CDR3 is TGTGCCAGCAGAGGGGTCGGGTATGGCTACACCTTC.

V is TRBV27 and J is TRBJ2-7; possible D gene TRBD1, 5 bases. Per the germline V gene, CDR1 is MNHEY and CDR2 is SMNVEV (reference sequence). The CDR3 is made up of 13 amino acids. V was pared by 2 bases and J by 5 bases, with 10 bases between. The chain's CDR3 is CASSLQGWNEQYF. The CDR3 bases are TGTGCCAGCAGTTTACAGGGATGGAACGAGCAGTACTTC.

The chain links TRBV29-1 to TRBJ2-2; either TRBD1 or TRBD2 may fit D (5 bases each). CDR1 is SQVTM, CDR2 ANQGSEA, per germline. V was cut by 8 bases and J by 1 base, with 14 bases left in between. The CDR3 is 14 amino acids. This chain's CDR3 is CSTSGTVNTGELFF. The CDR3 nucleotides are TGCAGCACCTCCGGGACGGTGAACACCGGGGAGCTGTTTTTT.

The chain couples TRBV11-1 to TRBJ1-4; 9 bases agree with TRBD1. Germline CDR1 SGHAT, CDR2 FQDESV (reference sequence). Losses at the gene ends were 5 bases for V and 5 bases for J; bases not matched to a gene: 9. The CDR3 is 16 residues long. The DNA for the CDR3 is TGTGCCAGCAGCCCTTGGGCCGGGACAGGGAATGAAAAACTGTTTTTT. Translating gives CASSPWAGTGNEKLFF.

The V call is TRBV13, the J call TRBJ1-6; D is ambiguous. V was trimmed by 1 base and J by 5 bases, leaving 3 bases between them. The CDR3 totals 13 residues. The germline CDR1 and CDR2 sequences are PRHDT and FYEKMQ (reference sequence). The CDR3 coding sequence is TGTGCCAGCAGCTTAGAGAATAATTCACCCCTCCACTTT. This sequence encodes CASSLENNSPLHF.

The V call is TRBV7-8, the J call TRBJ1-4, with a possible D match to TRBD1 (6 bases). The CDR3 sequence is 12 residues long. Trimming pared 6 bases from V and 7 bases from J, leaving 9 bases between. Germline CDR1 SGHVS, CDR2 FQNEAQ. The CDR3 DNA reads as TGTGCCAGCAGTTTACAGGGTGAAAAACTGTTTTTT. It encodes CASSLQGEKLFF.

The chain combines TRBV30 with TRBJ2-1; a weak D match, TRBD1 (6 bases). Trimming cost V 4 bases and J 0 bases, with 10 bases left between them. Germline CDR1 reads GTSNPN; CDR2 reads SVGIG (reference sequence). This CDR3 has 14 residues. As DNA, the CDR3 is TGTGCCTGGACCGGGGACAACTCCTACAATGAGCAGTTCTTC. It yields the protein CAWTGDNSYNEQFF.

J is TRBJ1-3 and V is TRBV5-1; 9 bases are shared with TRBD1. With 4 bases clipped from V and 0 bases from J, the junction kept 5 bases outside the gene matches. The length of the CDR3 is 16 residues. Germline lookup yields CDR1 SGHRS and CDR2 YFSETQ. The CDR3 region is CASSLTGGSSGNTIYF. The CDR3, as DNA: TGCGCCAGCAGCCTGACAGGGGGGAGCTCTGGAAACACCATATATTTT. Filled out from reference TRBV5-1 and TRBJ1-3, the complete variable domain reads KAGVTQTPRYLIKTRGQQVTLSCSPISGHRSVSWYQQTPGQGLQFLFEYFSETQRNKGNFPGRFSGRQFSNSRSEMNVSTLELGDSALYLCASSLTGGSSGNTIYFGEGSWLTVV.

V gene TRBV7-9 combines with J gene TRBJ1-6, with unresolved D. Germline V gene sequence: CDR1 SEHNR, CDR2 FQNEAQ (reference sequence). Trimming removed 5 bases at V and 9 bases at J, with 14 bases between. The CDR3 is made up of 14 amino acids. The CDR3 coding sequence is TGTGCCAGCAGCAACCGGGCGCGTGGTTCACCCCTCCACTTT. Its protein is CASSNRARGSPLHF.

This clone came up a few times. The gene calls are TRBV4-1 and TRBJ1-2; TRBD1 agrees at 8 bases. Looked up from germline, CDR1 is MGHRA and CDR2 is YSYEKL. J gave up 5 bases and V 0 bases, and 8 bases lay outside the gene matches. The CDR3 totals 16 residues. CDR3 in DNA: TGCGCCAGCAGCCAAGATGAGTGGGACAGGAGGTATGGCTACACCTTC. Its protein is CASSQDEWDRRYGYTF.

This chain links TRBV18 with TRBJ2-2; no firm D call. Deletions cut 0 bases from V and 3 bases from J, with 2 bases between. The CDR3 totals 13 residues. The germline V gene encodes CDR1 KGHSH and CDR2 LQKENI. In nucleotides, the CDR3 is TGTGCCAGCTCACCACCGGACACCGGGGAGCTGTTTTTT. This encodes CASSPPDTGELFF. Combining the CDR3 with reference TRBV18 and TRBJ2-2 gives the whole variable domain NAGVMQNPRHLVRRRGQEARLRCSPMKGHSHVYWYRQLPEEGLKFMVYLQKENIIDESGMPKERFSAEFPKEGPSILRIQQVVRGDSAAYFCASSPPDTGELFFGEGSRLTVL.

V usage is TRBV7-9 and J usage is TRBJ1-2; D is unresolved. With 0 bases removed from V and 0 bases from J, the gap between germline ends came to 8 bases. Germline assignment: CDR1 SEHNR and CDR2 FQNEAQ (reference sequence). The CDR3 extends over 15 amino acids. The CDR3 nucleotides are TGTGCCAGCAGCTTAGCAGTTGGGGCTAACTATGGCTACACCTTC. This sequence encodes CASSLAVGANYGYTF.

This chain joins TRBV29-1 and TRBJ2-2; tentative D call: TRBD2 (6 bases). The CDR3 is made up of 15 amino acids. Germline loops: CDR1 SQVTM, CDR2 ANQGSEA. The germline V and J ends were trimmed by 4 bases and 6 bases, with 18 bases remaining between them. The CDR3 DNA reads as TGCAGCGTTGGGGGCGGGACTCTCTCCCCCGGGGAGCTGTTTTTT. It translates to CSVGGGTLSPGELFF.

This clone was observed many times. The J gene is TRBJ2-1, the V gene TRBV10-1; D tentatively fits TRBD1 or TRBD2 (5 bases each). The ends were cut back, 6 bases at V and 4 bases at J, with 19 bases in the middle. Germline CDR1 and CDR2: WNHNN and SYGVQD (reference sequence). The CDR3 has 16 residues. The CDR3 DNA follows: TGCGCCAGCAGCCCGAGGGCAGGGCCCGTTTACAATGAGCAGTTCTTC. Protein sequence: CASSPRAGPVYNEQFF.

This chain connects TRBV2 to TRBJ2-7; 11 nucleotides agree with TRBD2. This CDR3 contains 14 residues. Unmatched junction bases numbered 4, after V lost 2 bases and J lost 7 bases. The germline V gene encodes CDR1 SNHLY and CDR2 FYNNEI. CDR3 residues: CASSETLAGVEQYF. The CDR3 DNA reads as TGTGCCAGCAGTGAAACACTAGCGGGGGTTGAGCAGTACTTC.